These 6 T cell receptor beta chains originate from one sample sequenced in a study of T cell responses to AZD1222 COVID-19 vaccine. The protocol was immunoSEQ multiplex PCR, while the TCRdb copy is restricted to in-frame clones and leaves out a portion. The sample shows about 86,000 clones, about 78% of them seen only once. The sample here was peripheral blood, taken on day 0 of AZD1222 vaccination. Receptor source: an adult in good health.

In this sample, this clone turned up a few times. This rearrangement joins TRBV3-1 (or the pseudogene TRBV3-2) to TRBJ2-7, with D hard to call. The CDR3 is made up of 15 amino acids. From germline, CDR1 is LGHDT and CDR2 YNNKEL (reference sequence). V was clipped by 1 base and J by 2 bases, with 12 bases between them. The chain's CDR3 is CASSQGPSVTYEQYF. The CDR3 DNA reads TGTGCCAGCAGCCAAGGCCCCAGTGTAACCTACGAGCAGTACTTC.

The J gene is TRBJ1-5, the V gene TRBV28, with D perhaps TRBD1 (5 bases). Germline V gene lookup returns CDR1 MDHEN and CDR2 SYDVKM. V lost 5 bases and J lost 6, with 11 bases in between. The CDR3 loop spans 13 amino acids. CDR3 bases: TGTGCCAGCAGTCGACAGCCCGGTCAGCCCCAGCATTTT. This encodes CASSRQPGQPQHF.

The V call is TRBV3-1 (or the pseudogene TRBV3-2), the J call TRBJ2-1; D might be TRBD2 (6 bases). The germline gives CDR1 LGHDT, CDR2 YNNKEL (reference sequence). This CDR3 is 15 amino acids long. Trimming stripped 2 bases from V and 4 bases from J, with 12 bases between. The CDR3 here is CASSQRSGQYNEQFF. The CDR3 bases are TGTGCCAGCAGCCAACGCAGCGGGCAATACAATGAGCAGTTCTTC.

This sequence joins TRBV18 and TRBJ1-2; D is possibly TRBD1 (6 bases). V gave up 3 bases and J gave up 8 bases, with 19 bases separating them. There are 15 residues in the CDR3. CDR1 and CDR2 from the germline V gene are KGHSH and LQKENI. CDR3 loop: CASSPSSTGSQGYTF. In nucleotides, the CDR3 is TGTGCCAGCTCACCCTCCTCGACAGGCTCACAAGGCTACACCTTC.

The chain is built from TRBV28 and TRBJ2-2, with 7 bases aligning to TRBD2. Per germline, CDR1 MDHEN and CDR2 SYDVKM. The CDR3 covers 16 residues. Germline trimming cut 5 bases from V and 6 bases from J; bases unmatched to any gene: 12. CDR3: CASSPWGGSSPGELFF. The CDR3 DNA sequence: TGTGCCAGCAGTCCTTGGGGCGGGAGTAGTCCCGGGGAGCTGTTTTTT.

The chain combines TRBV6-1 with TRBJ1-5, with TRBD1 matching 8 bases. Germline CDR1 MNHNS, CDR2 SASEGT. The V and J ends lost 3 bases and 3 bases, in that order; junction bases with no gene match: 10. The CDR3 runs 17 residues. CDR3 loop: CASSDGQGASLNQPQHF. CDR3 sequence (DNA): TGTGCCAGCAGTGATGGACAGGGAGCCTCTCTCAATCAGCCCCAGCATTTT.